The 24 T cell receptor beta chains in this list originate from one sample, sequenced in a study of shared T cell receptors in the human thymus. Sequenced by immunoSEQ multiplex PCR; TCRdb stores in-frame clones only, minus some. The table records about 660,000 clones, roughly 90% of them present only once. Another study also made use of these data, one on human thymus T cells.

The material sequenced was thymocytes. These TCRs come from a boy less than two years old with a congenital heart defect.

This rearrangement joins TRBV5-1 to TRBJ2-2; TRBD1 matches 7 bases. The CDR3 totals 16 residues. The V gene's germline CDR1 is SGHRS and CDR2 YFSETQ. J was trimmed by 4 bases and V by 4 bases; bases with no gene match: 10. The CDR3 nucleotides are TGCGCCAGCAGCCCCGCCCGACAGGGTGGCACCGGGGAGCTGTTTTTT. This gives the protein CASSPARQGGTGELFF.

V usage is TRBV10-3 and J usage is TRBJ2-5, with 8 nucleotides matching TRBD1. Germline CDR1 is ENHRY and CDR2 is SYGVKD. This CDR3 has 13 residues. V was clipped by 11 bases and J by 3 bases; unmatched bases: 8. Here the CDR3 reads CALGTGEKETQYF. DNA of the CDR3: TGTGCCCTAGGGACAGGAGAGAAAGAGACCCAGTACTTC.

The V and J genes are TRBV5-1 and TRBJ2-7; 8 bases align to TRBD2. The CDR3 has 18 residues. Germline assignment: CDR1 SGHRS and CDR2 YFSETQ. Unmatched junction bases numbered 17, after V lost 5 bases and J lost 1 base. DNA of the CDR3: TGCGCCAGCAGTGTACAGGGTGGATCAGCGGGAGCGTCCTACGAGCAGTACTTC. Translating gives CASSVQGGSAGASYEQYF.

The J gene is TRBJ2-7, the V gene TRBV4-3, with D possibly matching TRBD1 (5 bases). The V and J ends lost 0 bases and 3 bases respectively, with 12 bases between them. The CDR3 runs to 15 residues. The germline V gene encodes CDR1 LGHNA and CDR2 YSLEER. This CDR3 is CASSQDKVRGYEQYF. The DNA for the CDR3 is TGCGCCAGCAGCCAAGATAAAGTAAGGGGCTACGAGCAGTACTTC.

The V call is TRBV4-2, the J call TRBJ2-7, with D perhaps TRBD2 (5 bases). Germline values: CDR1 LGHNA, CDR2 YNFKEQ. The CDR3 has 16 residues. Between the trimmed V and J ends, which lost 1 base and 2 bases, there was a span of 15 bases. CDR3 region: CASSQVGRAPPYEQYF. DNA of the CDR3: TGTGCCAGCAGCCAAGTTGGGCGGGCCCCCCCCTACGAGCAGTACTTC.

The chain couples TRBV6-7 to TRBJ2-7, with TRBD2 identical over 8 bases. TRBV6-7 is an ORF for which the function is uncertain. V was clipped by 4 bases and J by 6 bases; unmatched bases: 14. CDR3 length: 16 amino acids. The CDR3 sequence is CASSFTSGIFRCEQYF. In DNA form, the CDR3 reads TGTGCCAGCAGTTTTACTAGCGGTATATTCCGCTGCGAGCAGTACTTC.

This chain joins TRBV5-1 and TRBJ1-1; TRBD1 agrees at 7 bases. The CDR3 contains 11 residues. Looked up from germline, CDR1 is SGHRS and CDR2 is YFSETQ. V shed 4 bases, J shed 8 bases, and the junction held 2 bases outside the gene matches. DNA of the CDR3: TGCGCCAGCAGCAAGGACAGGGAAGCTTTCTTT. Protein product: CASSKDREAFF.

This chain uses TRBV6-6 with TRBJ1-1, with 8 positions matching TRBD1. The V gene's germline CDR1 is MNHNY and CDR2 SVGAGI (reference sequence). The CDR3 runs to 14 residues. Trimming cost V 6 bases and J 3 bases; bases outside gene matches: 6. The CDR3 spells CASRADRVDTEAFF. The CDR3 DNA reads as TGTGCCAGCAGGGCGGACAGGGTGGACACTGAAGCTTTCTTT.

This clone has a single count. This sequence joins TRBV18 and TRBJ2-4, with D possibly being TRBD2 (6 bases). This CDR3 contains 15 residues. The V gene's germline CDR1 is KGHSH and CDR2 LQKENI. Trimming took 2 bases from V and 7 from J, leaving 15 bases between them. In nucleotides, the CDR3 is TGTGCCAGCTCACCAGGGCGGGGCTCGGGGAACATTCAGTACTTC. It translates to CASSPGRGSGNIQYF.

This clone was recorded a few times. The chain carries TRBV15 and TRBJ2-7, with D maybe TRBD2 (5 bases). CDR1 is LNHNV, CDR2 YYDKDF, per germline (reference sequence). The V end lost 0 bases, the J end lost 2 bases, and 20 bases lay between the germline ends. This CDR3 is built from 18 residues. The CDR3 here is CATSRDLGAWRVAYEQYF. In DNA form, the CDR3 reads TGTGCCACCAGCAGAGATTTGGGCGCCTGGCGGGTGGCCTACGAGCAGTACTTC.

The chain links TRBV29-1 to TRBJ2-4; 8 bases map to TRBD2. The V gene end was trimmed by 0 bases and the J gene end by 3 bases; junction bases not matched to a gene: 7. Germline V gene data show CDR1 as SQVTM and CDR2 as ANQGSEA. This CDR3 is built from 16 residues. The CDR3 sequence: CSVEDRAGEDKNIQYF. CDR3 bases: TGCAGCGTTGAAGATCGAGCGGGAGAAGACAAAAACATTCAGTACTTC.

The CDR3 reads CASSFGGGRNEKLFF. DNA of the CDR3: TGTGCCAGCAGCTTCGGTGGGGGCAGGAATGAAAAACTGTTTTTT. The rearrangement uses TRBV7-9 and TRBJ1-4; possibly TRBD1 for D (6 bases). The V gene's germline CDR1 is SEHNR and CDR2 FQNEAQ (reference sequence). CDR3 length: 15 residues. V lost 3 bases, J lost 5 bases, and 13 bases lay in between.

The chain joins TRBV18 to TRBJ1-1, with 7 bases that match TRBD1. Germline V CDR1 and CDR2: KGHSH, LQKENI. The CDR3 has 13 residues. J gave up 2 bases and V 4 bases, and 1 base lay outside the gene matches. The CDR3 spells CASSRQGNTEAFF. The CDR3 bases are TGTGCCAGCTCACGACAGGGCAACACTGAAGCTTTCTTT. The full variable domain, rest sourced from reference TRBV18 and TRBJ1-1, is NAGVMQNPRHLVRRRGQEARLRCSPMKGHSHVYWYRQLPEEGLKFMVYLQKENIIDESGMPKERFSAEFPKEGPSILRIQQVVRGDSAAYFCASSRQGNTEAFFGQGTRLTVV.

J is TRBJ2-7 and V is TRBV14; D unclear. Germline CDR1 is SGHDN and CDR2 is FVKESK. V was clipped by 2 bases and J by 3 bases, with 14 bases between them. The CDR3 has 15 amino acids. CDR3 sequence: CASSQTARTRYEQYF. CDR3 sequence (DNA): TGTGCCAGCAGCCAAACGGCTAGAACTCGCTACGAGCAGTACTTC.

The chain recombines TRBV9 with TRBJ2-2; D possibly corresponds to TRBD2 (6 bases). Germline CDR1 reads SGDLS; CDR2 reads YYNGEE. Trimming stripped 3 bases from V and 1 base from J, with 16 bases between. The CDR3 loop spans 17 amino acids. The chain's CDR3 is CASSGPVPGENTGELFF. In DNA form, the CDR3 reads TGTGCCAGCAGCGGCCCCGTCCCGGGAGAGAACACCGGGGAGCTGTTTTTT.

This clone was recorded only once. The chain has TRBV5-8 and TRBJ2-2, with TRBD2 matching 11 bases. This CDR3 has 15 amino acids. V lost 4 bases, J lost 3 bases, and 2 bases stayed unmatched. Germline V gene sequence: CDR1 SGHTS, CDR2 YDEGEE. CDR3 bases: TGTGCCAGCAGCGAACTAGCGGGGGACACCGGGGAGCTGTTTTTT. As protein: CASSELAGDTGELFF.

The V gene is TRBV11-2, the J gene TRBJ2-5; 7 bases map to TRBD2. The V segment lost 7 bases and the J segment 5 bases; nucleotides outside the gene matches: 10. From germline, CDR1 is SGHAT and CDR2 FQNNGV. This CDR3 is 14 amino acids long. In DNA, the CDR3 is TGTGCCAGCACCCTGCGGGGGTCTGCGGAGACCCAGTACTTC. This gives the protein CASTLRGSAETQYF.

The CDR3 nucleotides are TGTGCCAGCAGTTTATCGGTGCCGGGAGTAGGGGAGACCCAGTACTTC. As protein: CASSLSVPGVGETQYF. The chain uses TRBV27 and TRBJ2-5; possibly TRBD2 for D (6 bases). Germline-derived CDR1 and CDR2 are MNHEY and SMNVEV (reference sequence). Deletions cut 0 bases from V and 5 bases from J, with 16 bases between. CDR3 size: 16 residues.

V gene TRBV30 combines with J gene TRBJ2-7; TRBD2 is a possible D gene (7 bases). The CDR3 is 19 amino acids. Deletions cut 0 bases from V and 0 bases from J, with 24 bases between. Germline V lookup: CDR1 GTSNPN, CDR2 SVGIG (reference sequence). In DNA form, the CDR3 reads TGTGCCTGGAGTGTACGGGGGAGGGGGTTGCCTACGACCTCCTACGAGCAGTACTTC. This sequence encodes CAWSVRGRGLPTTSYEQYF.

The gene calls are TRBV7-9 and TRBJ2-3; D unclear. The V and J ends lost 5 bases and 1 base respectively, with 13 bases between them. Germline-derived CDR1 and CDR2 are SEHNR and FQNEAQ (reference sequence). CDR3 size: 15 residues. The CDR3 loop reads CASSRSHGGTDTQYF. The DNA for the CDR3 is TGTGCCAGCAGCCGGTCCCACGGAGGCACAGATACGCAGTATTTT.

The CDR3 is CASSPRTGYPYEQYF. The CDR3 DNA is TGCGCCAGCAGCCCCAGGACAGGTTATCCCTACGAGCAGTACTTC. The chain is built from TRBV4-3 and TRBJ2-7; 7 bases line up with TRBD1. CDR1 is LGHNA and CDR2 is YSLEER in the germline V gene. J gave up 2 bases and V 4 bases, and 8 bases lay outside the gene matches. The CDR3 is made up of 15 amino acids.

CDR3 in amino acids: CASSQEMGTGGAEKHTQYF. The CDR3 DNA reads TGCGCCAGCAGCCAAGAGATGGGGACAGGGGGCGCCGAAAAACATACGCAGTATTTT. This chain uses TRBV4-1 with TRBJ2-3, with 12 bases lining up with TRBD1. This CDR3 contains 19 residues. With V trimmed by 0 bases and J by 7 bases, 14 bases remained unmatched. Germline CDR1 reads MGHRA; CDR2 reads YSYEKL.

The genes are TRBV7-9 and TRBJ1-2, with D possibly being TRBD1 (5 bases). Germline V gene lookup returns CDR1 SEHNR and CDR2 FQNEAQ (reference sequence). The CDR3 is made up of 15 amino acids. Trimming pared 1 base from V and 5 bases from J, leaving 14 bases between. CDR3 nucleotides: TGTGCCAGCAGCTTAGAAGGTTACAGGCCTTATGGCTACACCTTC. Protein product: CASSLEGYRPYGYTF.

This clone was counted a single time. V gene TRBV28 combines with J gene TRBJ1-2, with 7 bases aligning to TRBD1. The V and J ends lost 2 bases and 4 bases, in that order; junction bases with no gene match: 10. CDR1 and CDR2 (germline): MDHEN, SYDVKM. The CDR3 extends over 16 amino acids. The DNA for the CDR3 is TGTGCCAGCAGTTTAAATAAAGTAGGGGGCGGCTATGGCTACACCTTC. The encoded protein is CASSLNKVGGGYGYTF.